Sequencing of this TCR beta chain was carried out in a study of blood T cell repertoires in COVID-19. The assay was immunoSEQ multiplex PCR, and TCRdb's table has in-frame clones only and misses some. The table has approximately 250,000 clones, approximately 80% seen once; the top ten hold approximately 15%. The sample holds a few counts of this clone. CDR1 is SGHDT, CDR2 YYEEEE, per germline. Trimming left V 0 bases short and J 8 bases short, with 17 bases between. The CDR3 spans 15 residues. The chain has TRBV5-6 and TRBJ1-2, with D tentatively TRBD1 (6 bases). Sequenced material: PBMCs or T cells enriched from blood (not recorded which). This receptor was taken from a man aged 35-49 years who had recovered from COVID-19. The DNA for the CDR3 is TGTGCCAGCAGCTTGGGAAGTCATACAGGGAGAGGCTACACCTTC. Encoded protein: CASSLGSHTGRGYTF.